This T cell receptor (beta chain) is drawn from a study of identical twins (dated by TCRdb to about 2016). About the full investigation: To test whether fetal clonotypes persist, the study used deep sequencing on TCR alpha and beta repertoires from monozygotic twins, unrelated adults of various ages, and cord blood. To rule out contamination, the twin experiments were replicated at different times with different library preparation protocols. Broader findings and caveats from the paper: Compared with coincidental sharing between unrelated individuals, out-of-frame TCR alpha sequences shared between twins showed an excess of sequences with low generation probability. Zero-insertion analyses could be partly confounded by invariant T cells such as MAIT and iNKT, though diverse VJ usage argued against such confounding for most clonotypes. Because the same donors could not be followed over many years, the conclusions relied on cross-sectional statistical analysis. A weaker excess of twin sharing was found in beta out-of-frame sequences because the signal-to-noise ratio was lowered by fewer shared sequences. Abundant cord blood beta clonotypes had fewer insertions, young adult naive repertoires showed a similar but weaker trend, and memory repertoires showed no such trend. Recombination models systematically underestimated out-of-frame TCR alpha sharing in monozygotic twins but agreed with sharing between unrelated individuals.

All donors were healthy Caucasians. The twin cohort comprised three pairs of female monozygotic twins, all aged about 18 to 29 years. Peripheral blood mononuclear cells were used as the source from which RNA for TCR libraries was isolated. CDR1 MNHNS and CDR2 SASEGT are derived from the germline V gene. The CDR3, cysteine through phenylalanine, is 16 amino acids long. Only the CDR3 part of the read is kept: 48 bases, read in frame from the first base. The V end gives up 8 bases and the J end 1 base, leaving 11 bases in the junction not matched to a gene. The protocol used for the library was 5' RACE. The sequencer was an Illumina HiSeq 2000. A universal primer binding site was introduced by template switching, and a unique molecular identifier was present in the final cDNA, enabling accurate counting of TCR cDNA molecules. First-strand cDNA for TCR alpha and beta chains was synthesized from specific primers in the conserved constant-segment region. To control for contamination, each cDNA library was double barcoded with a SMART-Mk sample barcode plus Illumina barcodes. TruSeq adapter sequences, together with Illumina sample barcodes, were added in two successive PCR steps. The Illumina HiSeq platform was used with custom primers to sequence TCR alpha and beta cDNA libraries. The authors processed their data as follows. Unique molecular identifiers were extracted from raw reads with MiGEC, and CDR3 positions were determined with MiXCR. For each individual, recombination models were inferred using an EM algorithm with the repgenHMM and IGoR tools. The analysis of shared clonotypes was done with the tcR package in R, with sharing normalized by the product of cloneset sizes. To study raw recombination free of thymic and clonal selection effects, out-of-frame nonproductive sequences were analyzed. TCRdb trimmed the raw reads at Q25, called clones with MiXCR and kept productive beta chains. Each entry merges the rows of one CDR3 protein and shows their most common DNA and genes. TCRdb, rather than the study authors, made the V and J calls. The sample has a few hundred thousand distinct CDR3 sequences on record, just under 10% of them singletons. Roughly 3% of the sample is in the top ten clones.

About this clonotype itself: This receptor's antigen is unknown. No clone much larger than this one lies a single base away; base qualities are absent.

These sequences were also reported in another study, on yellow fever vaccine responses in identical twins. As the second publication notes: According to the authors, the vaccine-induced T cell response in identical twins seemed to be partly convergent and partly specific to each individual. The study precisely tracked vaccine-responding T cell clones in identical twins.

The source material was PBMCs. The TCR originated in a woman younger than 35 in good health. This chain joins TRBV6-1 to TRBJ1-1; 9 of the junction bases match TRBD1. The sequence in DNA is TGTGCCAGCCCGCCTCGGGACAGGGCAACGAACACTGAAGCTTTCTTT. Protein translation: CASPPRDRATNTEAFF.